The rows below give T cell receptor beta chains drawn from one sample of a study of control samples from healthy donors and cancer patients. Clones were sequenced by immunoSEQ multiplex PCR, and TCRdb holds only the in-frame ones, with some missing. The sample carries roughly 150,000 clones, about 90% recorded once. The material sequenced was blood. The receptor source for this set is a man aged 18 to 29 in good health. Both conserved end residues are part of each CDR3. The order of the fields is V gene, CDR3 length, D gene, J gene, clone size, CDR3 protein, CDR3 DNA. The D gene is left open where the match is weak. Size is omitted from some rows. Given values are once, few, many or a class for expanded clones.

v_gene: TRBV15; len: 16; d_gene: NA; j_gene: TRBJ2-5; abundance: NA; CDR3aa: CATSRGTAPSQETQYF; CDR3nt: TGTGCCACCAGCAGGGGGACCGCACCCTCGCAAGAGACCCAGTACTTC
v_gene: TRBV6-1; len: 15; d_gene: NA; j_gene: TRBJ2-1; abundance: NA; CDR3aa: CASSDLGTNYNEQFF; CDR3nt: TGTGCCAGCAGTGACCTAGGGACAAATTACAATGAGCAGTTCTTC
v_gene: TRBV19; len: 14; d_gene: TRBD2; j_gene: TRBJ2-7; abundance: NA; CDR3aa: CASSIPGLADEQYF; CDR3nt: TGTGCCAGTAGTATCCCCGGACTAGCGGACGAGCAGTACTTC
v_gene: TRBV5-8; len: 15; d_gene: TRBD1; j_gene: TRBJ1-3; abundance: NA; CDR3aa: CASSSQQGRGNTIYF; CDR3nt: TGTGCCAGCAGCTCACAACAGGGGAGGGGAAACACCATATATTTT
v_gene: TRBV27; len: 18; d_gene: TRBD1; j_gene: TRBJ2-3; abundance: NA; CDR3aa: CASSLRPTGGHSTDTQYF; CDR3nt: TGTGCCAGCAGTTTAAGACCGACAGGGGGCCACTCAACAGATACGCAGTATTTT
v_gene: TRBV6-2/TRBV6-3; len: 17; d_gene: TRBD1; j_gene: TRBJ2-7; abundance: NA; CDR3aa: CASSYSWTGADSYEQYF; CDR3nt: TGTGCCAGCAGTTACTCGTGGACAGGCGCCGATTCCTACGAGCAGTACTTC
v_gene: TRBV28; len: 12; d_gene: NA; j_gene: TRBJ1-6; abundance: few; CDR3aa: CASGIYNSPLHF; CDR3nt: TGTGCCAGTGGGATCTATAATTCACCCCTCCACTTT
v_gene: TRBV10-3; len: 17; d_gene: NA; j_gene: TRBJ2-7; abundance: NA; CDR3aa: CAISVRTGLVGRSEQYF; CDR3nt: TGTGCCATCAGTGTAAGGACCGGTTTGGTAGGGAGAAGCGAGCAGTACTTC
v_gene: TRBV11-2; len: 11; d_gene: NA; j_gene: TRBJ2-5; abundance: once; CDR3aa: CASSLLETQYF; CDR3nt: TGTGCCAGCAGCTTACTAGAGACCCAGTACTTC
v_gene: TRBV20-1; len: 9; d_gene: NA; j_gene: TRBJ1-1; abundance: NA; CDR3aa: CSAGGSVLF; CDR3nt: TGCAGTGCCGGAGGATCAGTTCTCTTT
v_gene: TRBV7-8; len: 13; d_gene: NA; j_gene: TRBJ1-5; abundance: NA; CDR3aa: CASSPTVNQPQHF; CDR3nt: TGTGCCAGCAGCCCGACAGTCAATCAGCCCCAGCATTTT
v_gene: TRBV5-6; len: 15; d_gene: NA; j_gene: TRBJ2-7; abundance: NA; CDR3aa: CASSSQGRLFYEQYF; CDR3nt: TGTGCCAGCAGCTCGCAGGGACGTTTATTTTACGAGCAGTACTTC
v_gene: TRBV7-9; len: 13; d_gene: NA; j_gene: TRBJ2-5; abundance: NA; CDR3aa: CASSPESGETQYF; CDR3nt: TGTGCCAGCAGCCCAGAGTCTGGGGAGACCCAGTACTTC
v_gene: TRBV6-5; len: 13; d_gene: TRBD1; j_gene: TRBJ1-2; abundance: NA; CDR3aa: CASSYSGTVGYTF; CDR3nt: TGTGCCAGCAGTTACTCGGGGACAGTCGGCTACACCTTC
v_gene: TRBV4-2; len: 15; d_gene: NA; j_gene: TRBJ2-1; abundance: NA; CDR3aa: CASSPRGAGDNEQFF; CDR3nt: TGTGCCAGCAGCCCCCGGGGGGCAGGTGACAATGAGCAGTTCTTC
v_gene: TRBV7-2; len: 12; d_gene: NA; j_gene: TRBJ1-1; abundance: NA; CDR3aa: CASSLGRGIAFF; CDR3nt: TGTGCCAGCAGCTTAGGGCGGGGGATTGCTTTCTTT
v_gene: TRBV29-1; len: 13; d_gene: NA; j_gene: TRBJ2-3; abundance: NA; CDR3aa: CSVEIAGTDTQYF; CDR3nt: TGCAGCGTTGAGATAGCGGGCACAGATACGCAGTATTTT
v_gene: TRBV6-2/TRBV6-3; len: 15; d_gene: TRBD1; j_gene: TRBJ1-1; abundance: few; CDR3aa: CASSNPGQANTEAFF; CDR3nt: TGTGCCAGCAGTAACCCGGGACAGGCGAACACTGAAGCTTTCTTT
v_gene: TRBV7-3; len: 15; d_gene: TRBD1; j_gene: TRBJ2-1; abundance: NA; CDR3aa: CASSPGTGPYNEQFF; CDR3nt: TGTGCCAGCAGCCCCGGGACAGGACCCTACAATGAGCAGTTCTTC
v_gene: TRBV28; len: 16; d_gene: NA; j_gene: TRBJ1-2; abundance: NA; CDR3aa: CASSLSGSESNYGYTF; CDR3nt: TGTGCCAGCAGTTTATCCGGTTCCGAGTCTAACTATGGCTACACCTTC
v_gene: TRBV19; len: 15; d_gene: TRBD1; j_gene: TRBJ1-5; abundance: NA; CDR3aa: CASRVTGASYQPQHF; CDR3nt: TGTGCCAGTAGAGTGACAGGGGCCTCTTATCAGCCCCAGCATTTT
v_gene: TRBV5-5; len: 13; d_gene: NA; j_gene: TRBJ1-2; abundance: NA; CDR3aa: CASRTGNNYGYTF; CDR3nt: TGTGCCAGCAGGACAGGAAATAACTATGGCTACACCTTC
v_gene: TRBV27; len: 15; d_gene: TRBD1; j_gene: TRBJ1-4; abundance: NA; CDR3aa: CASSFTGQGSEKLFF; CDR3nt: TGTGCCAGCAGTTTCACGGGACAGGGGAGTGAAAAACTGTTTTTT
v_gene: TRBV10-1; len: 15; d_gene: NA; j_gene: TRBJ2-7; abundance: NA; CDR3aa: CARRNQVRFSYEQYF; CDR3nt: TGCGCCAGGCGGAACCAGGTCCGCTTCTCCTACGAGCAGTACTTC
v_gene: TRBV15; len: 13; d_gene: NA; j_gene: TRBJ2-5; abundance: NA; CDR3aa: CATSNLGEETQYF; CDR3nt: TGTGCCACCAGCAATTTGGGGGAAGAGACCCAGTACTTC
v_gene: TRBV3-1/TRBV3-2; len: 14; d_gene: NA; j_gene: TRBJ2-3; abundance: NA; CDR3aa: CASSQTPYPDTQYF; CDR3nt: TGTGCCAGCAGCCAGACCCCGTACCCAGATACGCAGTATTTT
v_gene: TRBV5-1; len: 12; d_gene: NA; j_gene: TRBJ1-2; abundance: NA; CDR3aa: CASSLGSGGYTF; CDR3nt: TGCGCCAGCAGCTTGGGGTCCGGCGGCTACACCTTC
v_gene: TRBV4-1; len: 14; d_gene: NA; j_gene: TRBJ1-2; abundance: NA; CDR3aa: CASSQGEREYGYTF; CDR3nt: TGCGCCAGCAGCCAAGGAGAGCGGGAGTATGGCTACACCTTC
v_gene: TRBV30; len: 14; d_gene: TRBD1; j_gene: TRBJ1-6; abundance: NA; CDR3aa: CAWSGTGWNSPLHF; CDR3nt: TGTGCCTGGAGTGGGACAGGGTGGAATTCACCCCTCCACTTT
v_gene: TRBV5-6; len: 12; d_gene: NA; j_gene: TRBJ2-1; abundance: few; CDR3aa: CASSLRDNEQFF; CDR3nt: TGTGCCAGCAGCCTACGGGACAATGAGCAGTTCTTC
v_gene: TRBV7-3; len: 13; d_gene: NA; j_gene: TRBJ1-1; abundance: NA; CDR3aa: CASSLSQNTEAFF; CDR3nt: TGTGCCAGCAGCTTATCGCAGAACACTGAAGCTTTCTTT
v_gene: TRBV19; len: 13; d_gene: NA; j_gene: TRBJ1-5; abundance: once; CDR3aa: CASSIDQILPQHF; CDR3nt: TGTGCCAGTAGTATAGATCAGATTTTGCCCCAGCATTTT
v_gene: TRBV11-2; len: 13; d_gene: NA; j_gene: TRBJ1-1; abundance: NA; CDR3aa: CASSYSRNTEAFF; CDR3nt: TGTGCCAGCAGCTACAGCCGGAACACTGAAGCTTTCTTT
v_gene: TRBV2; len: 14; d_gene: NA; j_gene: TRBJ2-7; abundance: NA; CDR3aa: CASSGQARPYEQYF; CDR3nt: TGTGCCAGCAGTGGACAGGCGCGACCTTACGAGCAGTACTTC
v_gene: TRBV5-8; len: 16; d_gene: NA; j_gene: TRBJ1-5; abundance: NA; CDR3aa: CASSLVKGTANQPQHF; CDR3nt: TGTGCCAGCAGCTTGGTTAAAGGGACTGCCAATCAGCCCCAGCATTTT
v_gene: TRBV6-2/TRBV6-3; len: 15; d_gene: TRBD2; j_gene: TRBJ2-3; abundance: NA; CDR3aa: CASSKLAGGPDTQYF; CDR3nt: TGTGCCAGCAGTAAACTAGCGGGGGGGCCCGATACGCAGTATTTT
v_gene: TRBV9; len: 15; d_gene: TRBD2; j_gene: TRBJ2-2; abundance: NA; CDR3aa: CASSVLERGTGELFF; CDR3nt: TGTGCCAGCAGCGTTTTGGAGCGGGGGACCGGGGAGCTGTTTTTT
v_gene: TRBV6-6; len: 15; d_gene: TRBD1; j_gene: TRBJ2-2; abundance: NA; CDR3aa: CASSTGTGRIGELFF; CDR3nt: TGTGCCAGCAGTACCGGGACAGGGAGGATCGGGGAGCTGTTTTTT
v_gene: TRBV19; len: 14; d_gene: NA; j_gene: TRBJ2-7; abundance: NA; CDR3aa: CASSIDPGAYEQYF; CDR3nt: TGTGCCAGTAGTATTGATCCAGGAGCCTACGAGCAGTACTTC
v_gene: TRBV23-1; len: 17; d_gene: NA; j_gene: TRBJ1-4; abundance: NA; CDR3aa: CASSQNPPGATNEKLFF; CDR3nt: TGCGCCAGCAGTCAAAACCCCCCAGGTGCAACTAATGAAAAACTGTTTTTT
v_gene: TRBV5-1; len: 15; d_gene: NA; j_gene: TRBJ1-4; abundance: NA; CDR3aa: CASTPPRGRSEKLFF; CDR3nt: TGCGCCAGCACCCCCCCCCGGGGTAGGAGTGAAAAACTGTTTTTT
v_gene: TRBV4-1; len: 18; d_gene: NA; j_gene: TRBJ2-1; abundance: NA; CDR3aa: CASSQAHEGVFSYNEQFF; CDR3nt: TGCGCCAGCAGCCAAGCACATGAGGGGGTATTCTCCTACAATGAGCAGTTCTTC
v_gene: TRBV6-1; len: 15; d_gene: NA; j_gene: TRBJ2-3; abundance: NA; CDR3aa: CASSEGRGEVDTQYF; CDR3nt: TGTGCCAGCAGTGAAGGGAGGGGGGAAGTAGATACGCAGTATTTT
v_gene: TRBV28; len: 18; d_gene: TRBD1; j_gene: TRBJ2-3; abundance: NA; CDR3aa: CASRTHLGQGARTDTQYF; CDR3nt: TGTGCCAGCAGAACCCACTTAGGACAGGGGGCTCGGACAGATACGCAGTATTTT
v_gene: TRBV7-2; len: 13; d_gene: TRBD1; j_gene: TRBJ1-1; abundance: NA; CDR3aa: CASSLGQGTEAFF; CDR3nt: TGTGCCAGCAGCTTAGGACAGGGGACTGAAGCTTTCTTT